One sample yielded the 6 T cell receptor beta chains listed below, sequenced in a study of cytomegalovirus exposure and HLA in healthy donors. The PCR made use of 60 Vbeta and 13 Jbeta primers. Clones were read by immunoSEQ multiplex PCR, and TCRdb kept only the in-frame ones, dropping some. The sample records around 150,000 clones, 68% being singletons. Sequencing was done on a sample of PBMCs. These receptors all come from a man in his fifties or sixties in good health and CMV-seronegative.

The genes are TRBV10-3 and TRBJ1-1; D perhaps matches TRBD1 (5 bases). V shed 3 bases and J shed 4 bases, with 15 bases lying between them. The length of the CDR3 is 15 residues. Germline V gives CDR1 ENHRY, CDR2 SYGVKD. The CDR3 sequence is CAISDLEGRGTEAFF. Written as DNA, the CDR3 is TGTGCCATCAGTGACCTCGAAGGGAGGGGCACTGAAGCTTTCTTT.

This clone was seen only a few times. The chain has TRBV28 and TRBJ2-2; maybe TRBD2 (6 bases). From germline, CDR1 is MDHEN and CDR2 SYDVKM. Trimming cost V 10 bases and J 4 bases, with 22 bases left between them. The CDR3 runs to 16 residues. CDR3 coding DNA: TGTGCCACCGACGATCCGATTCAGGGAGGCACCGGGGAGCTGTTTTTT. Translation: CATDDPIQGGTGELFF.

This chain links TRBV19 with TRBJ1-6, with D maybe TRBD1 (6 bases). V was clipped by 6 bases and J by 10 bases, with 16 bases between them. Looked up from germline, CDR1 is LNHDA and CDR2 is SQIVND (reference sequence). This CDR3 spans 14 amino acids. The CDR3 DNA is TGTGCCAGTAGGGTGACAGGATTAGGATCACCCCTCCACTTT. It specifies CASRVTGLGSPLHF.

V usage is TRBV12-5 and J usage is TRBJ2-7; D perhaps matches TRBD1 (6 bases). Germline CDR1 reads LGHNT; CDR2 reads FRNRAP. The length of the CDR3 is 14 residues. V lost 1 base and J lost 0, with 7 bases in between. In DNA form, the CDR3 reads TGTGCTAGTGGTTTGGAACAGGGCTCCTACGAGCAGTACTTC. Residues: CASGLEQGSYEQYF. The whole variable domain, remainder taken from reference TRBV12-5 and TRBJ2-7, is DARVTQTPRHKVTEMGQEVTMRCQPILGHNTVFWYRQTMMQGLELLAYFRNRAPLDDSGMPKDRFSAEMPDATLATLKIQPSEPRDSAVYFCASGLEQGSYEQYFGPGTRLTVT.

The chain is built from TRBV28 and TRBJ2-7; 12 bases match TRBD2. There are 20 residues in the CDR3. V was pared by 4 bases and J by 0 bases, with 16 bases of the junction left unmatched. From germline, CDR1 is MDHEN and CDR2 SYDVKM. For the CDR3, the DNA is TGTGCCAGCAGTTCCTTTTGGACCGCTAGCGGGGGGGCTAGCTCCTACGAGCAGTACTTC. Protein: CASSSFWTASGGASSYEQYF.

This clone was seen just once. The rearrangement uses TRBV7-8 and TRBJ2-7; TRBD1 aligns across 7 bases. CDR3 length: 13 amino acids. CDR1 SGHVS and CDR2 FQNEAQ come from the germline V gene. J lost 12 bases, V lost 2 bases, and 10 bases had no gene match. The CDR3 bases are TGTGCCAGCAGCTTAACCCCGGCAGGGGGAAGGTACTTC. Translating it yields CASSLTPAGGRYF.